This TCR beta chain was sequenced in a study of cytomegalovirus exposure and HLA in healthy donors. The repertoire was sequenced with immunoSEQ multiplex PCR; TCRdb's copy has only in-frame clones and lacks some. The sample has approximately 280,000 clones, 65% to 90% seen once. Whole-study findings and limits: The classifier reportedly diagnosed cytomegalovirus status with high specificity and sensitivity.

Turning to this clone: The antigen remains undetermined.

Trimming took 4 bases from V and 7 from J, leaving 13 bases between them. The germline gives CDR1 SQVTM, CDR2 ANQGSEA. This CDR3 spans 12 amino acids. This sequence joins TRBV29-1 and TRBJ2-5, with D tentatively TRBD2 (5 bases). The receptor's source is a woman aged 18-30 years in good health and CMV-seronegative. The sequenced sample consisted of PBMCs. CDR3 DNA sequence: TGCAGCGTTGCGGGGAATAAGGGGACCCAGTACTTC. Its translation is CSVAGNKGTQYF.